This entry is about one TCR beta chain. Its antigen is not known. The sample originates from a study of cytotoxic CD8 clonotypes in ibrutinib-treated CLL. About the research overall: Response sampling occurred after a median roughly 11 months of treatment (range 6 to 36).

The study's findings and limits: The public clonotypes identified were infrequent and showed contraction or stability on treatment.

Data came from immunoSEQ multiplex PCR; TCRdb stores just in-frame clones and leaves some out. The table shows 160,000 or so clones, with 84% occurring only once. Germline values: CDR1 MNHNS, CDR2 SASEGT. The CDR3 sequence is 15 residues long. Trimming at V came to 4 bases and at J to 4 bases, leaving 4 bases not matched to a gene. This TCR was sampled from a human donor with chronic lymphocytic leukemia. The chain recombines TRBV6-1 with TRBJ2-2; 9 bases match TRBD2. The sequenced sample was PBMCs, obtained after 24 months of ibrutinib treatment. In DNA form, the CDR3 reads TGTGCCAGCAGTGTTAGCGGGGGATCCACCGGGGAGCTGTTTTTT. Its protein product is CASSVSGGSTGELFF.